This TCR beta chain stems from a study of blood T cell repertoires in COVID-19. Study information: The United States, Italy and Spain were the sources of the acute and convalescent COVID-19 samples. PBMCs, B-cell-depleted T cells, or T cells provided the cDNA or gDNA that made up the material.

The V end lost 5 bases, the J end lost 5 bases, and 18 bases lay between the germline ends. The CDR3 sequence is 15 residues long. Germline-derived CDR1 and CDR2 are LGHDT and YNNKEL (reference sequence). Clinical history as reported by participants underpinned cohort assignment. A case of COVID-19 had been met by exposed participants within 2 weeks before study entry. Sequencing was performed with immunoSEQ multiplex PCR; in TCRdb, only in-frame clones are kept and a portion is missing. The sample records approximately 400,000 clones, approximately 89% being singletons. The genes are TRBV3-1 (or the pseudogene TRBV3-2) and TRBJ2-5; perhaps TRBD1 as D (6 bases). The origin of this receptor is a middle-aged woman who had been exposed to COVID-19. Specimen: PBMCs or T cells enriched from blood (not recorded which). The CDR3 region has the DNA TGTGCCAGCAGCGGACGACAGGCGGTGGGGGAGACCCAGTACTTC. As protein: CASSGRQAVGETQYF.